In this sample, the clone carrying this T cell receptor beta chain turned up once. The data originate from a study of blood T cell repertoires in COVID-19. This CDR3 spans 13 amino acids. From germline, CDR1 is SNHLY and CDR2 FYNNEI. V was pared by 7 bases and J by 7 bases, with 6 bases of the junction left unmatched. Sequencing used immunoSEQ multiplex PCR; TCRdb keeps in-frame clones, though not all of them. The table records roughly 430,000 clones, roughly 90% of them present only once. V gene TRBV2 combines with J gene TRBJ1-2; 10 bases line up with TRBD1. This receptor was taken from a woman aged 40 to 50 with acute COVID-19. The sample consisted of PBMCs or T cells enriched from blood (not recorded which). The CDR3 DNA reads TGTGCCAGCATGGACAGGGGGTTGCGTGGCTACACCTTC. Residues: CASMDRGLRGYTF.